Listed here are 17 T cell receptor beta chains from one sample, sequenced in a study of blood T cell repertoires in COVID-19. Measured with immunoSEQ multiplex PCR; TCRdb has only the in-frame clones, and not every one. The sample includes 250,000 to 350,000 clones, about 80% seen only once; the top ten take approximately 14%. Sequenced material: peripheral blood. These receptors came from a person between 65 and 79 years old with COVID-19, enrolled during active disease.

V and J are TRBV23-1 and TRBJ1-5; a possible D gene is TRBD1 (5 bases). TRBV23-1 is an ORF for which the function is uncertain. V was clipped by 0 bases and J by 1 base, with 7 bases between them. This CDR3 has 15 amino acids. The DNA for the CDR3 is TGCGCCAGCAGTCAATCCGCAGGGAGCAATCAGCCCCAGCATTTT. Translated: CASSQSAGSNQPQHF.

CDR3 in amino acids: CASSPPGVLGIHEQYF. CDR3 DNA sequence: TGTGCCAGCAGCCCACCTGGAGTACTCGGAATCCACGAGCAGTACTTC. The chain recombines TRBV28 with TRBJ2-7, with unresolved D. Trimming took 6 bases from V and 5 from J, leaving 23 bases between them. Germline CDR1 MDHEN, CDR2 SYDVKM. The CDR3 extends over 16 amino acids.

The chain employs TRBV2 and TRBJ2-6; D is ambiguous. This CDR3 spans 15 amino acids. CDR1 is SNHLY, CDR2 FYNNEI, per germline. Trimming pared 4 bases from V and 0 bases from J, leaving 7 bases between. CDR3 loop: CASSGALSGANVLTF. The CDR3 DNA follows: TGTGCCAGCAGTGGGGCCCTCTCTGGGGCCAACGTCCTGACTTTC.

The rearrangement links TRBV2 to TRBJ1-6; D unresolved. V was clipped by 2 bases and J by 6 bases, with 11 bases between them. The germline V gene has CDR1 SNHLY and CDR2 FYNNEI. CDR3 length: 15 amino acids. CDR3 loop: CASSETRQSNSPLHF. CDR3 DNA sequence: TGTGCCAGCAGTGAAACGCGGCAGTCTAATTCACCCCTCCACTTT.

This chain joins TRBV9 and TRBJ1-3; 7 bases map to TRBD1. The length of the CDR3 is 15 residues. The junction had 5 bases not matched to a gene; V was cut back by 0 bases and J by 5 bases. Per the germline V gene, CDR1 is SGDLS and CDR2 is YYNGEE. The CDR3 DNA reads as TGTGCCAGCAGCGTAGAGGACAGGAGGAGAAACACCATATATTTT. Translation gives CASSVEDRRRNTIYF.

The chain couples TRBV11-1 to TRBJ2-5; possible D gene TRBD2, 5 bases. CDR1 and CDR2 from the germline V gene are SGHAT and FQDESV (reference sequence). This CDR3 spans 15 amino acids. V was cut by 5 bases and J by 5 bases, with 18 bases left in between. The CDR3, as DNA: TGTGCCAGCAGCCTTGTCCGGCGGGCTGGGGAGACCCAGTACTTC. Translation: CASSLVRRAGETQYF.

The chain carries TRBV5-1 and TRBJ2-7; TRBD2 matches at 12 bases. The CDR3 spans 15 residues. V was pared by 4 bases and J by 5 bases, with 7 bases of the junction left unmatched. Germline-derived CDR1 and CDR2 are SGHRS and YFSETQ. CDR3 region: CASSIGTSGPHEQYF. The DNA of the CDR3 is TGCGCCAGCAGCATCGGGACTAGCGGGCCCCACGAGCAGTACTTC.

This chain links TRBV11-2 with TRBJ2-1; 14 bases line up with TRBD2. The junction had 7 bases not matched to a gene; V was cut back by 4 bases and J by 2 bases. CDR1 and CDR2 (germline): SGHAT, FQNNGV. The CDR3 runs to 18 residues. The CDR3 protein is CASSSSGTSGSPYNEQFF. The CDR3 nucleotides are TGTGCCAGCAGCTCTTCCGGGACTAGCGGGAGTCCCTACAATGAGCAGTTCTTC.

J is TRBJ2-1 and V is TRBV20-1; 12 bases align to TRBD2. After removal of 3 bases from V and 4 bases from J, the junction contained 4 bases not matched to a gene. Germline CDR1 reads DFQATT; CDR2 reads SNEGSKA (reference sequence). The CDR3 totals 15 residues. This CDR3 is CSASPTSGGYNEQFF. Here the CDR3 DNA reads TGCAGTGCTAGTCCGACTAGCGGGGGTTACAATGAGCAGTTCTTC.

The chain uses TRBV7-8 and TRBJ1-2, with D possibly being TRBD1 (5 bases). Trimming stripped 7 bases from V and 5 bases from J, with 17 bases between. The length of the CDR3 is 14 residues. Germline assignment: CDR1 SGHVS and CDR2 FQNEAQ. The CDR3 DNA is TGTGCCAGCACCGGACGTGGGGCCGAATATGGCTACACCTTC. Encoded protein: CASTGRGAEYGYTF.

The J gene is TRBJ1-4, the V gene TRBV5-1; D not certain. The V and J ends lost 0 bases and 8 bases respectively, with 14 bases between them. CDR1 and CDR2 from the germline V gene are SGHRS and YFSETQ. CDR3 length: 15 amino acids. CDR3 amino acids: CASSLGGFRAEKLFF. The CDR3 DNA is TGCGCCAGCAGCTTGGGAGGGTTTCGGGCCGAAAAACTGTTTTTT.

Only a few counts were recorded for this clone. This sequence joins TRBV6-2 or TRBV6-3 and TRBJ2-1; 8 bases map to TRBD2. The CDR3 spans 17 residues. Germline CDR1 MNHEY, CDR2 SVGEGT. The J segment lost 4 bases and the V segment lost 0 bases, leaving 8 bases of the junction unmatched. The DNA of the CDR3 is TGTGCCAGCAGTTACTCCCCGGCTAGCGGGTTATACAATGAGCAGTTCTTC. It specifies CASSYSPASGLYNEQFF.

The chain has TRBV29-1 and TRBJ1-2; TRBD1 might be the D (6 bases). Trimming took 5 bases from V and 3 from J, leaving 13 bases between them. CDR3 length equals 13 residues. CDR1 and CDR2 (germline): SQVTM, ANQGSEA. For the CDR3, the DNA is TGCAGCGTTCGGTTCCCAGGGGACTATGGCTACACCTTC. It translates to CSVRFPGDYGYTF.

This rearrangement joins TRBV6-6 to TRBJ2-7; 8 bases agree with TRBD1. Germline CDR1 MNHNY, CDR2 SVGAGI (reference sequence). The CDR3 sequence is 13 residues long. V lost 7 bases to trimming and J lost 9 bases; unmatched junction nucleotides: 11. CDR3 in DNA: TGTGCCAGCAACCACAGGGGGGCTACGAGGCAGTACTTC. It encodes CASNHRGATRQYF.

This chain joins TRBV7-2 and TRBJ1-3, with TRBD1 matching 7 bases. V shed 1 base, J shed 4 bases, and the junction held 7 bases outside the gene matches. CDR1 and CDR2 from the germline V gene are SGHTA and FQGNSA. This CDR3 is 16 amino acids long. CDR3 loop: CASSLVRGGQGNTIYF. The CDR3 bases are TGTGCCAGCAGCTTAGTTCGGGGGGGACAGGGAAACACCATATATTTT.

The genes are TRBV5-1 and TRBJ2-2; no clear D gene. Germline assignment: CDR1 SGHRS and CDR2 YFSETQ. The CDR3 is made up of 13 amino acids. V was shortened by 0 bases and J by 7 bases, with 7 bases between the two germline ends. CDR3 sequence reads: CASSLGHLGELFF. The CDR3 DNA follows: TGCGCCAGCAGCTTGGGACACCTCGGGGAGCTGTTTTTT.

This clone was found once. The chain couples TRBV6-5 to TRBJ2-7; D is ambiguous. Germline values: CDR1 MNHEY, CDR2 SVGAGI. The CDR3 spans 14 residues. V was shortened by 1 base and J by 6 bases, with 13 bases between the two germline ends. This chain's CDR3 is CASSYFPPPGEQYF. CDR3 nucleotides: TGTGCCAGCAGTTACTTTCCGCCTCCAGGCGAGCAGTACTTC.